These 30 T cell receptor beta chains were sequenced from one sample in a study of neoadjuvant nivolumab and ipilimumab in lung cancer. TCRdb keeps only in-frame clones here, not all; method: immunoSEQ multiplex PCR. The sample contains 20,000 to 25,000 clones, around 82% of which appear only once. The specimen was peripheral blood, collected before neoadjuvant nivolumab, alone or with ipilimumab. These receptors came from an adult with non-small cell lung cancer.

This chain links TRBV2 with TRBJ2-7; 10 bases line up with TRBD2. The CDR3 length is 14 residues. Germline V CDR1 and CDR2: SNHLY, FYNNEI. Trimming cost V 2 bases and J 7 bases; bases outside gene matches: 5. The DNA for the CDR3 is TGTGCCAGCAGTGAACTAGCGGGAGAGGGAGAGCAGTACTTC. It translates to CASSELAGEGEQYF. Full variable domain (outside the CDR3, taken from reference TRBV2 and TRBJ2-7): EPEVTQTPSHQVTQMGQEVILRCVPISNHLYFYWYRQILGQKVEFLVSFYNNEISEKSEIFDDQFSVERPDGSNFTLKIRSTKLEDSAMYFCASSELAGEGEQYFGPGTRLTVT.

A single count supports this clone. The CDR3 loop reads CASSPDRIFYNEQFF. The CDR3 nucleotides read TGTGCCAGCAGTCCGGACAGGATCTTCTACAATGAGCAGTTCTTC. The chain recombines TRBV7-8 with TRBJ2-1; 7 nucleotides align to TRBD1. The germline V gene has CDR1 SGHVS and CDR2 FQNEAQ. The CDR3 is 15 amino acids. Trimming took 6 bases from V and 3 from J; bases not matched to a gene: 8.

The chain has TRBV5-1 and TRBJ1-2; D unclear. V was trimmed by 7 bases and J by 4 bases, leaving 11 bases between them. The CDR3 sequence is 12 residues long. Germline V CDR1 and CDR2: SGHRS, YFSETQ. The CDR3 protein is CASSRQAYGYTF. DNA for the CDR3: TGCGCCAGCTCCAGACAAGCCTATGGCTACACCTTC.

The CDR3 sequence: CASSVGGGMGYEQYF. CDR3 in DNA: TGTGCCAGCAGCGTAGGCGGAGGGATGGGGTACGAGCAGTACTTC. The V and J genes are TRBV9 and TRBJ2-7; TRBD2 might be the D (6 bases). V was shortened by 0 bases and J by 4 bases, with 14 bases between the two germline ends. This CDR3 has 15 residues. Per the germline V gene, CDR1 is SGDLS and CDR2 is YYNGEE.

The V and J genes are TRBV11-2 and TRBJ1-1, with 9 bases fitting TRBD1. This CDR3 region has 15 residues. After removal of 4 bases from V and 1 base from J, the junction contained 4 bases not matched to a gene. The germline V gene has CDR1 SGHAT and CDR2 FQNNGV. CDR3 bases: TGTGCCAGCAGCTCGGTGGGACAGGGGAACACTGAAGCTTTCTTT. It specifies CASSSVGQGNTEAFF.

This clone was detected a few times. The chain employs TRBV7-2 and TRBJ2-5, with no clear D. The CDR3 contains 12 residues. The germline gives CDR1 SGHTA, CDR2 FQGNSA. With 6 bases removed from V and 7 bases from J, the gap between germline ends came to 12 bases. CDR3 DNA: TGTGCCAGCAGTCGGACGGGTGGGACCCAGTACTTC. The encoded protein is CASSRTGGTQYF. Complete variable domain (other parts from reference TRBV7-2 and TRBJ2-5): GAGVSQSPSNKVTEKGKDVELRCDPISGHTALYWYRQSLGQGLEFLIYFQGNSAPDKSGLPSDRFSAERTGGSVSTLTIQRTQQEDSAVYLCASSRTGGTQYFGPGTRLLVL.

This sequence joins TRBV5-1 and TRBJ2-2; TRBD1 is a possible D gene (6 bases). Germline CDR1 reads SGHRS; CDR2 reads YFSETQ. V was shortened by 0 bases and J by 6 bases, with 12 bases between the two germline ends. This CDR3 is 15 amino acids long. CDR3 protein: CASSLAPQGSGELFF. The CDR3 DNA sequence: TGCGCCAGCAGCTTGGCGCCCCAGGGGTCCGGGGAGCTGTTTTTT.

This chain uses TRBV19 with TRBJ2-4, with D possibly being TRBD1 (7 bases). CDR1 and CDR2 (germline): LNHDA, SQIVND (reference sequence). V gave up 4 bases and J gave up 3 bases, with 16 bases separating them. The length of the CDR3 is 16 residues. CDR3 protein: CASSTQGGRVKNIQYF. CDR3 sequence (DNA): TGTGCCAGTAGTACCCAGGGGGGTAGGGTCAAAAACATTCAGTACTTC.

The genes are TRBV9 and TRBJ2-2; D unclear. Trimming took 0 bases from V and 4 from J, leaving 7 bases between them. CDR3 length: 14 residues. Germline CDR1 and CDR2: SGDLS and YYNGEE. The DNA for the CDR3 is TGTGCCAGCAGCGTAGGGGTGGGCACCGGGGAGCTGTTTTTT. Translated, it gives CASSVGVGTGELFF.

CDR3 sequence reads: CASSIAGAGELFF. The CDR3 DNA is TGTGCCAGCAGTATAGCTGGGGCCGGGGAGCTGTTTTTT. The chain has TRBV6-1 and TRBJ2-2; D gene ambiguous. The CDR3 has 13 amino acids. CDR1 MNHNS and CDR2 SASEGT come from the germline V gene. Deletions cut 5 bases from V and 6 bases from J, with 10 bases between.

This sequence joins TRBV10-3 and TRBJ2-5; no firm D call. The V end lost 2 bases, the J end lost 2 bases, and 9 bases lay between the germline ends. Germline V gene sequence: CDR1 ENHRY, CDR2 SYGVKD. There are 14 residues in the CDR3. CDR3 in amino acids: CAISEGSEQETQYF. The CDR3 nucleotides read TGTGCCATCAGTGAGGGCTCGGAACAAGAGACCCAGTACTTC.

The rearrangement joins TRBV7-9 to TRBJ1-4; D not resolved. Per germline, CDR1 SEHNR and CDR2 FQNEAQ (reference sequence). With 5 bases removed from V and 8 bases from J, the gap between germline ends came to 12 bases. The CDR3 sequence is 13 residues long. The CDR3 DNA follows: TGTGCCAGCAGCCACCCCGATGGGGAAAAACTGTTTTTT. Encoded protein: CASSHPDGEKLFF.

The CDR3 region is CASSMPPRLDQETQYF. The CDR3 region has the DNA TGTGCCAGCAGCATGCCGCCCCGCCTAGACCAAGAGACCCAGTACTTC. V is TRBV7-8 and J is TRBJ2-5; no clear D gene. The CDR3 spans 16 residues. In germline, CDR1 is SGHVS, CDR2 FQNEAQ. Between the trimmed V and J ends, which lost 5 bases and 0 bases, there was a span of 16 bases.

This clone has a handful of counts. The rearrangement uses TRBV28 and TRBJ2-1, with D perhaps TRBD2 (6 bases). V was clipped by 8 bases and J by 4 bases, with 6 bases between them. CDR1 and CDR2 (germline): MDHEN, SYDVKM. The CDR3 is 11 amino acids. The CDR3 region has the DNA TGTGCCAGCGCGGGGTACAATGAGCAGTTCTTC. Protein: CASAGYNEQFF.

The rearrangement links TRBV19 to TRBJ2-5, with D perhaps matching TRBD1 or TRBD2 (6 bases each). Deletions cut 5 bases from V and 4 bases from J, with 8 bases between. Germline-derived CDR1 and CDR2 are LNHDA and SQIVND (reference sequence). The CDR3 extends over 12 amino acids. CDR3 sequence: CASSGGRETQYF. CDR3 sequence (DNA): TGTGCCAGTAGTGGGGGGCGAGAGACCCAGTACTTC.

The chain couples TRBV11-2 to TRBJ2-7, with D unresolved. The CDR3 has 13 residues. V lost 1 base and J lost 4, with 8 bases in between. Germline V gene lookup returns CDR1 SGHAT and CDR2 FQNNGV. The CDR3 region has the DNA TGTGCCAGCAGCTTAGTTGACTCATACGAGCAGTACTTC. Its protein is CASSLVDSYEQYF. The variable domain in full, completed from reference TRBV11-2 and TRBJ2-7, reads EAGVAQSPRYKIIEKRQSVAFWCNPISGHATLYWYQQILGQGPKLLIQFQNNGVVDDSQLPKDRFSAERLKGVDSTLKIQPAKLEDSAVYLCASSLVDSYEQYFGPGTRLTVT.

This CDR3 reads CASTLFNTEAFF. The CDR3 nucleotides are TGTGCCAGTACCCTCTTTAACACTGAAGCTTTCTTT. The rearrangement joins TRBV6-1 to TRBJ1-1; no reliable D call. With 9 bases removed from V and 2 bases from J, the gap between germline ends came to 10 bases. CDR1 is MNHNS, CDR2 SASEGT, per germline. The length of the CDR3 is 12 residues.

This rearrangement joins TRBV2 to TRBJ1-2; TRBD1 matches 10 bases. CDR1 and CDR2 from the germline V gene are SNHLY and FYNNEI. This CDR3 region has 12 residues. V dropped 10 bases and J dropped 8; count of bases not matched to a gene: 7. The CDR3 loop reads CATPDRGNGYTF. Here the CDR3 DNA reads TGTGCCACCCCGGACAGGGGGAACGGCTACACCTTC.

The J gene is TRBJ2-5, the V gene TRBV7-2; D possibly matches TRBD1 or TRBD2 (6 bases each). Trimming took off 5 bases at V and 1 base at J, with 11 bases between the two ends. CDR3 length: 14 residues. CDR1 is SGHTA and CDR2 is FQGNSA in the germline V gene. CDR3 nucleotide sequence: TGTGCCAGCAGCCGCAGGGGACTCCAAGAGACCCAGTACTTC. Its protein is CASSRRGLQETQYF.

V is TRBV16 and J is TRBJ2-1, with 9 bases matching TRBD2. Per germline, CDR1 KGHSY and CDR2 FQNENV. The CDR3 loop spans 15 amino acids. Germline trimming cut 4 bases from V and 6 bases from J; bases unmatched to any gene: 7. The CDR3 coding sequence is TGTGCCAGCAGCCGGCCGGCGGGAGGGATCAATGAGCAGTTCTTC. It translates to CASSRPAGGINEQFF.

The V gene is TRBV6-6, the J gene TRBJ2-3; TRBD1 might be the D (6 bases). Per germline, CDR1 MNHNY and CDR2 SVGAGI (reference sequence). The V end was cut by 4 bases, the J end by 2 bases, with 16 bases between. The CDR3 spans 16 residues. The CDR3 DNA is TGTGCCAGCAGTTCGGGTGGACAGACCTACACAGATACGCAGTATTTT. Protein: CASSSGGQTYTDTQYF.

This clone occurred a few times. DNA for the CDR3: TGTGCCAGCAGTTTTAAGCTACTCACCACCTACGAGCAGTACTTC. Residues: CASSFKLLTTYEQYF. The chain employs TRBV27 and TRBJ2-7; no clear D. This CDR3 comprises 15 residues. Between the trimmed V and J ends, which lost 3 bases and 2 bases, there was a span of 14 bases. Germline values: CDR1 MNHEY, CDR2 SMNVEV (reference sequence).

This clone has only one observation. V gene TRBV19 combines with J gene TRBJ2-3; weak D call: TRBD2 (5 bases). The germline V gene has CDR1 LNHDA and CDR2 SQIVND (reference sequence). Trimming cost V 8 bases and J 1 base, with 13 bases left between them. The CDR3 has 14 residues. The CDR3 DNA follows: TGTGCCAGTGCGACTTCCGGGGGCACAGATACGCAGTATTTT. This gives the protein CASATSGGTDTQYF. Looking up the rest from reference TRBV19 and TRBJ2-3 gives the full variable domain: DGGITQSPKYLFRKEGQNVTLSCEQNLNHDAMYWYRQDPGQGLRLIYYSQIVNDFQKGDIAEGYSVSREKKESFPLTVTSAQKNPTAFYLCASATSGGTDTQYFGPGTRLTVL.

This chain links TRBV6-1 with TRBJ2-5; D not certain. The CDR3 runs 13 residues. The germline V and J ends were trimmed by 7 bases and 4 bases, with 13 bases remaining between them. Germline CDR1 reads MNHNS; CDR2 reads SASEGT. CDR3 nucleotides: TGTGCCAGCACCCTGGCGAGAAGAGAGACCCAGTACTTC. It codes for CASTLARRETQYF.

The chain is built from TRBV9 and TRBJ1-2; 7 positions agree with TRBD1. CDR3 size: 14 residues. Germline values: CDR1 SGDLS, CDR2 YYNGEE. With 2 bases clipped from V and 5 bases from J, the junction kept 6 bases outside the gene matches. Written as DNA, the CDR3 is TGTGCCAGCAGCGTGGCGGGACAGCATTATGGCTACACCTTC. Protein: CASSVAGQHYGYTF. Variable domain in full (rest from reference TRBV9 and TRBJ1-2): DSGVTQTPKHLITATGQRVTLRCSPRSGDLSVYWYQQSLDQGLQFLIQYYNGEERAKGNILERFSAQQFPDLHSELNLSSLELGDSALYFCASSVAGQHYGYTFGSGTRLTVV.

This clone was detected only once. V usage is TRBV7-9 and J usage is TRBJ1-1; 7 nucleotides agree with TRBD1. The CDR3 covers 15 residues. Germline values: CDR1 SEHNR, CDR2 FQNEAQ (reference sequence). V lost 11 bases, J lost 3 bases, and 15 bases stayed unmatched. CDR3 sequence: CAGRTTGTVDTEAFF. In nucleotides, the CDR3 is TGTGCCGGAAGAACGACAGGGACCGTAGACACTGAAGCTTTCTTT.

The CDR3: CASSLELAAGGNEQFF. The CDR3 bases are TGCGCCAGCAGCTTGGAACTAGCGGCCGGGGGAAATGAGCAGTTCTTC. The J gene is TRBJ2-1, the V gene TRBV5-1; 8 nucleotides agree with TRBD2. Losses at the gene ends were 0 bases for V and 7 bases for J; bases not matched to a gene: 9. This CDR3 comprises 16 residues. CDR1 is SGHRS and CDR2 is YFSETQ in the germline V gene.

V gene TRBV4-3 combines with J gene TRBJ1-1; D is unclear. The CDR3 is 13 residues long. V lost 5 bases and J 0 bases, leaving 7 bases between the germline ends. Looked up from germline, CDR1 is LGHNA and CDR2 is YSLEER. In DNA form, the CDR3 reads TGCGCCAGCAGCTCCGGGATGAACACTGAAGCTTTCTTT. This sequence encodes CASSSGMNTEAFF.

The J gene is TRBJ2-3, the V gene TRBV30; TRBD1 or TRBD2 may be the D gene (5 bases each). CDR1 and CDR2 from the germline V gene are GTSNPN and SVGIG (reference sequence). Trimming removed 1 base at V and 6 bases at J, with 11 bases between. This CDR3 has 13 amino acids. CDR3 sequence: CAWSARDADTQYF. DNA of the CDR3: TGTGCCTGGAGTGCCCGGGACGCTGATACGCAGTATTTT.

This CDR3 reads CASSIRHSAYEQYF. The CDR3 region has the DNA TGTGCCAGTAGTATAAGGCATTCGGCCTACGAGCAGTACTTC. This chain joins TRBV19 and TRBJ2-7; D gene unclear. Germline V gene data show CDR1 as LNHDA and CDR2 as SQIVND (reference sequence). The CDR3 has 14 residues. Trimming took off 2 bases at V and 2 bases at J, with 10 bases between the two ends.